A single sample is the source of the 6 T cell receptor beta chains below, sequenced in a study of CD8 T cells in Susac syndrome. An amount of RNA that ranged from about 0.45 to 1 ug was reverse transcribed with random hexamers. TCRdb re-derived calls from the immunoSEQ multiplex PCR reads in MiXCR, one entry per CDR3 protein. Of about 120,000 distinct CDR3 sequences listed, 90% to 95% are singletons. Specimen: CD4+ T cells from PBMCs. These receptor sequences come from a human donor with multiple sclerosis.

To note about this clonotype: This CDR3 is missing its conserved last phenylalanine or tryptophan, likely due to a read error. For the CDR3, the DNA is TGTGCCAGCAGCATCGACGGGGGGACAGGGGGAGGCTACACCCTC. Protein product: CASSIDGGTGGGYTL. This chain connects TRBV14 to TRBJ1-2, with 11 bases identical to TRBD1. The germline CDR1 and CDR2 sequences are SGHDN and FVKESK. With V trimmed by 5 bases and J by 8 bases, 10 bases remained unmatched. There are 15 residues in the CDR3.

The gene calls are TRBV24-1 and TRBJ1-2, with unresolved D. The CDR3 consists of 11 residues. Trimming pared 0 bases from V and 8 bases from J, leaving 3 bases between. Germline V gene sequence: CDR1 KGHDR, CDR2 SFDVKD. For the CDR3, the DNA is TGTGCCACCAGTGATTTGACGGGCTACACCTTC. Encoded protein: CATSDLTGYTF.

The genes are TRBV28 and TRBJ1-2; 11 bases align to TRBD1. Germline assignment: CDR1 MDHEN and CDR2 SYDVKM. The CDR3 covers 13 residues. With 7 bases clipped from V and 8 bases from J, the junction kept 6 bases outside the gene matches. The CDR3 reads CASNGQGALGYTF. As DNA, the CDR3 is TGTGCCAGCAACGGACAGGGGGCTTTAGGCTACACCTTC.

This clonotype showed up just a few times. The genes are TRBV7-9 and TRBJ1-3, with no clear D. Germline V CDR1 and CDR2: SEHNR, FQNEAQ (reference sequence). The CDR3 loop spans 14 amino acids. V shed 6 bases and J shed 0 bases, with 9 bases lying between them. The CDR3: CASSFSSSGNTIYF. The CDR3, as DNA: TGTGCCAGCAGTTTTTCAAGCTCTGGAAACACCATATATTTT. Full variable domain (outside the CDR3, taken from reference TRBV7-9 and TRBJ1-3): DTGVSQNPRHKITKRGQNVTFRCDPISEHNRLYWYRQTLGQGPEFLTYFQNEAQLEKSRLLSDRFSAERPKGSFSTLEIQRTEQGDSAMYLCASSFSSSGNTIYFGEGSWLTVV.

The gene calls are TRBV20-1 and TRBJ2-3, with D perhaps matching TRBD2 (6 bases). This CDR3 has 15 residues. The V gene's germline CDR1 is DFQATT and CDR2 SNEGSKA (reference sequence). Trimming took 5 bases from V and 0 from J, leaving 15 bases between them. CDR3 loop: CSALKSGPSTDTQYF. CDR3 sequence (DNA): TGCAGTGCTTTGAAGAGCGGGCCTAGCACAGATACGCAGTATTTT.

This CDR3 reads CASSLAGMQPQHF. The CDR3 DNA follows: TGTGCCAGCAGCTTGGCAGGGATGCAGCCCCAGCATTTT. The V and J genes are TRBV5-4 and TRBJ1-5; the D gene is possibly TRBD1 (5 bases). Trimming stripped 0 bases from V and 7 bases from J, with 8 bases between. Germline lookup yields CDR1 SGHNT and CDR2 YYREEE (reference sequence). This CDR3 region has 13 residues.